The T cell receptor beta chain under discussion was sequenced for a study of cytomegalovirus exposure and HLA in healthy donors. The PCR contained 60 Vbeta and 13 Jbeta primers. The method was immunoSEQ multiplex PCR; TCRdb's version includes in-frame clones alone and lacks a portion of them. The sample carries 110,000 or so clones, around 80% recorded once. About this clone: The antigen is not known.

The length of the CDR3 is 14 residues. Germline V gene lookup returns CDR1 SGHKS and CDR2 YYEKEE (reference sequence). V gave up 2 bases and J gave up 3 bases, with 9 bases separating them. Those who donated were healthy bone marrow donors. Study-level points and caveats: Further analysis, carried out later, found HLA-associated TCR beta chains more clonally expanded than equally common other chains.

The rearrangement uses TRBV5-5 and TRBJ1-3; D is unclear. Sequenced input: PBMCs. The sequence was obtained from a man aged 25 to 45 in good health and CMV-seropositive. In nucleotides, the CDR3 is TGTGCCAGCAGCTTAGGTGGAGATGGAAACACCATATATTTT. Residues: CASSLGGDGNTIYF.